A single sample is the source of the 14 T cell receptor beta chains below, sequenced in a study of T cell changes during pregnancy in multiple sclerosis. Repertoires were generated with immunoSEQ multiplex PCR, while TCRdb's copy carries only in-frame clones and drops some. The sample consists of about 70,000 clones, about 95% of them appearing once. The sample in question was peripheral blood, obtained in the third trimester of pregnancy. These receptors were obtained from a female donor with multiple sclerosis, enrolled in a pregnancy study.

The rearrangement links TRBV5-4 to TRBJ2-2, with TRBD1 matching 10 bases. CDR3 length: 16 residues. The V gene's germline CDR1 is SGHNT and CDR2 YYREEE (reference sequence). With V trimmed by 4 bases and J by 4 bases, 7 bases remained unmatched. The CDR3 region has the DNA TGTGCCAGCAGCCCGAGGGACAGGGGTCCCACCGGGGAGCTGTTTTTT. This translates into CASSPRDRGPTGELFF. The variable domain in full, completed from reference TRBV5-4 and TRBJ2-2, reads ETGVTQSPTHLIKTRGQQVTLRCSSQSGHNTVSWYQQALGQGPQFIFQYYREEENGRGNFPPRFSGLQFPNYSSELNVNALELDDSALYLCASSPRDRGPTGELFFGEGSRLTVL.

This sequence joins TRBV6-1 and TRBJ1-5, with a tentative D call TRBD1 (5 bases). V lost 3 bases, J lost 7 bases, and 13 bases lay in between. Germline values: CDR1 MNHNS, CDR2 SASEGT. The CDR3 extends over 14 amino acids. The CDR3 loop reads CASSEGGSIQPQHF. The DNA for the CDR3 is TGTGCCAGCAGTGAGGGGGGTTCGATCCAGCCCCAGCATTTT.

The chain couples TRBV6-6 to TRBJ1-5; D is possibly TRBD1 (5 bases). The V gene lost 4 bases and the J gene lost 0 bases, with 10 bases spanning the gap. This CDR3 contains 15 residues. Germline values: CDR1 MNHNY, CDR2 SVGAGI (reference sequence). The CDR3 is CASSWRGDSNQPQHF. DNA for the CDR3: TGTGCCAGCAGTTGGCGGGGGGATAGCAATCAGCCCCAGCATTTT.

The chain uses TRBV5-5 and TRBJ2-3, with D possibly TRBD1 on 5 matching bases. The germline V and J ends were trimmed by 2 bases and 0 bases, with 10 bases remaining between them. The CDR3 consists of 15 residues. Germline V gives CDR1 SGHKS, CDR2 YYEKEE (reference sequence). This chain's CDR3 is CASSLGRASTDTQYF. For the CDR3, the DNA is TGTGCCAGCAGCTTAGGCAGGGCTAGCACAGATACGCAGTATTTT. The variable domain in full, with the rest retrieved from reference TRBV5-5 and TRBJ2-3, is DAGVTQSPTHLIKTRGQQVTLRCSPISGHKSVSWYQQVLGQGPQFIFQYYEKEERGRGNFPDRFSARQFPNYSSELNVNALLLGDSALYLCASSLGRASTDTQYFGPGTRLTVL.

The chain carries TRBV7-9 and TRBJ2-1; D may be TRBD1 (5 bases). Between the trimmed V and J ends, which lost 5 bases and 4 bases, there was a span of 9 bases. The CDR3 totals 13 residues. The germline V gene encodes CDR1 SEHNR and CDR2 FQNEAQ (reference sequence). In nucleotides, the CDR3 is TGTGCCAGCAGCGAGACAGTTTACAATGAGCAGTTCTTC. It is translated as CASSETVYNEQFF. The full variable domain, rest sourced from reference TRBV7-9 and TRBJ2-1, is DTGVSQNPRHKITKRGQNVTFRCDPISEHNRLYWYRQTLGQGPEFLTYFQNEAQLEKSRLLSDRFSAERPKGSFSTLEIQRTEQGDSAMYLCASSETVYNEQFFGPGTRLTVL.

This clone was counted a single time. The J gene is TRBJ2-6, the V gene TRBV7-2; D is uncertain. CDR1 is SGHTA and CDR2 is FQGNSA in the germline V gene. V lost 8 bases, J lost 0 bases, and 5 bases lay in between. The CDR3 sequence is 13 residues long. The CDR3 nucleotides read TGTGCCAGCCGCGACTCTGGGGCCAACGTCCTGACTTTC. Translating it yields CASRDSGANVLTF.

The V gene is TRBV6-4, the J gene TRBJ2-3; 8 positions agree with TRBD2. Germline trimming cut 6 bases from V and 3 bases from J; bases unmatched to any gene: 5. Germline-derived CDR1 and CDR2 are MRHNA and SNTAGT. This CDR3 has 14 amino acids. The CDR3 loop reads CASRPGLGTDTQYF. The CDR3 coding sequence is TGTGCCAGCAGACCGGGACTAGGGACAGATACGCAGTATTTT.

V is TRBV12-5 and J is TRBJ2-3; 13 bases match TRBD2. The ends lost 1 base at V and 9 bases at J; junction bases unmatched: 13. The germline gives CDR1 LGHNT, CDR2 FRNRAP. The CDR3 totals 18 residues. The CDR3 nucleotides read TGTGCTAGTGGTTTGGCGATGACACTAGCGGGGGGGGGTGGGACGCAGTATTTT. This translates into CASGLAMTLAGGGGTQYF.

The CDR3 sequence: CASSQERGLGQGVWGYTF. Here the CDR3 DNA reads TGCGCCAGCAGCCAAGAACGGGGGTTGGGACAGGGGGTATGGGGCTACACCTTC. V usage is TRBV4-1 and J usage is TRBJ1-2, with 11 bases lining up with TRBD1. The germline V gene has CDR1 MGHRA and CDR2 YSYEKL. This CDR3 has 18 amino acids. Losses at the gene ends were 0 bases for V and 8 bases for J; bases not matched to a gene: 14.

This chain uses TRBV7-2 with TRBJ1-1, with D tentatively TRBD1 (6 bases). The length of the CDR3 is 15 residues. The germline V gene has CDR1 SGHTA and CDR2 FQGNSA. Deletions cut 3 bases from V and 0 bases from J, with 11 bases between. CDR3 coding DNA: TGTGCCAGCAGCTTGACAGGCCCCATGAACACTGAAGCTTTCTTT. This translates into CASSLTGPMNTEAFF.

The chain uses TRBV30 and TRBJ1-6; 9 positions agree with TRBD1. This CDR3 spans 14 amino acids. The germline V gene has CDR1 GTSNPN and CDR2 SVGIG (reference sequence). Trimming took 5 bases from V and 9 from J; bases not matched to a gene: 8. The chain's CDR3 is CAWGTGPFGSPLHF. The CDR3 DNA follows: TGTGCCTGGGGGACAGGGCCGTTTGGTTCACCCCTCCACTTT.

The genes are TRBV7-2 and TRBJ2-5; 9 bases line up with TRBD2. The germline gives CDR1 SGHTA, CDR2 FQGNSA. The CDR3 runs to 16 residues. The trim removed 3 bases at V and 3 bases at J, leaving 8 bases unmatched. The chain's CDR3 is CASSFPTSGGKETQYF. The CDR3 DNA reads as TGTGCCAGCAGCTTCCCGACTAGCGGAGGGAAAGAGACCCAGTACTTC. Variable domain in full (rest from reference TRBV7-2 and TRBJ2-5): GAGVSQSPSNKVTEKGKDVELRCDPISGHTALYWYRQSLGQGLEFLIYFQGNSAPDKSGLPSDRFSAERTGGSVSTLTIQRTQQEDSAVYLCASSFPTSGGKETQYFGPGTRLLVL.

The chain has TRBV29-1 and TRBJ2-7, with D possibly TRBD1 on 6 matching bases. Per germline, CDR1 SQVTM and CDR2 ANQGSEA. V lost 6 bases, J lost 2 bases, and 17 bases lay in between. The CDR3 loop spans 14 amino acids. The CDR3 is CSVDPQGSPYEQYF. The CDR3 DNA follows: TGCAGCGTCGACCCTCAGGGGAGTCCCTACGAGCAGTACTTC.

The chain employs TRBV15 and TRBJ1-2; TRBD1 matches 7 bases. The V segment lost 1 base and the J segment 4 bases; nucleotides outside the gene matches: 6. This CDR3 has 15 residues. Per the germline V gene, CDR1 is LNHNV and CDR2 is YYDKDF (reference sequence). The CDR3 sequence is CATSRGQQGSYGYTF. The CDR3 region has the DNA TGTGCCACCAGCAGAGGACAACAGGGGTCCTATGGCTACACCTTC.